Below are 11 T cell receptor beta chains sequenced from a single sample in a study of T cells in Graves' hyperthyroidism and ophthalmopathy. RNA transcripts provided the source from which TCR beta CDR3 regions were amplified. Primed by the HTBI set, a first-round RT-PCR was run on the TCR CDR3. TCRdb recomputed calls from the multiplex PCR reads with MiXCR, one row per CDR3 protein. Among approximately 710,000 distinct CDR3 sequences listed, about 18% were seen once. Sequenced: blood. Source of these receptors: a man between 45 and 60 years old with Graves' hyperthyroidism.

This clonotype showed up just a few times. V usage is TRBV6-2 or TRBV6-3 and J usage is TRBJ2-2; D is unresolved. The length of the CDR3 is 14 residues. V lost 7 bases and J lost 6, with 15 bases in between. The germline gives CDR1 MNHEY, CDR2 SVGEGT. CDR3 sequence reads: CASTLQSPSGELFF. In DNA form, the CDR3 reads TGTGCCAGCACTCTCCAATCTCCGTCCGGGGAGCTGTTTTTT.

This clonotype was seen ten or more times. This chain links TRBV6-1 with TRBJ1-1; TRBD1 agrees at 7 bases. Germline CDR1 reads MNHNS; CDR2 reads SASEGT. The CDR3 is made up of 14 amino acids. Trimming cost V 7 bases and J 5 bases; bases outside gene matches: 10. CDR3 bases: TGTGCCAGCACCCCAACAGGGGTGGGGACTGAAGCTTTCTTT. Residues: CASTPTGVGTEAFF.

This clonotype was recorded at least ten times. The chain carries TRBV5-1 and TRBJ2-3; 10 bases map to TRBD2. This CDR3 has 15 residues. The trim removed 1 base at V and 5 bases at J, leaving 4 bases unmatched. Germline values: CDR1 SGHRS, CDR2 YFSETQ. The CDR3 region has the DNA TGCGCCAGCAGCTTGCTAGCGGGAGCGGGAGATACGCAGTATTTT. It is translated as CASSLLAGAGDTQYF.

The CDR3 coding sequence is TGCAGTGCTAGGCTGGAAGGGACTAGCGGGCCCCTACGCTCCTACGAGCAGTACTTC. This encodes CSARLEGTSGPLRSYEQYF. The rearrangement joins TRBV20-1 to TRBJ2-7, with TRBD2 matching over 12 bases. The CDR3 is 19 amino acids. V was pared by 3 bases and J by 0 bases, with 15 bases of the junction left unmatched. The V gene's germline CDR1 is DFQATT and CDR2 SNEGSKA (reference sequence).

This clonotype was seen only a few times. This chain links TRBV5-1 with TRBJ1-1; TRBD1 might be the D (6 bases). Between the trimmed V and J ends, which lost 3 bases and 2 bases, there was a span of 14 bases. Germline CDR1 reads SGHRS; CDR2 reads YFSETQ. This CDR3 has 15 residues. The CDR3 here is CASSWAGGSNTEAFF. CDR3 bases: TGCGCCAGCAGCTGGGCCGGGGGCAGTAACACTGAAGCTTTCTTT.

At least ten counts were recorded for this clonotype. The rearrangement uses TRBV28 and TRBJ2-1, with D perhaps given as TRBD1 or TRBD2 (5 bases each). The CDR3 spans 17 residues. CDR1 and CDR2 from the germline V gene are MDHEN and SYDVKM. The V end lost 5 bases, the J end lost 4 bases, and 21 bases lay between the germline ends. The CDR3: CASSVPESGTVYNEQFF. DNA of the CDR3: TGTGCCAGCAGTGTACCAGAGTCCGGGACGGTTTACAATGAGCAGTTCTTC. The complete variable domain, with remaining parts taken from reference TRBV28 and TRBJ2-1, reads DVKVTQSSRYLVKRTGEKVFLECVQDMDHENMFWYRQDPGLGLRLIYFSYDVKMKEKGDIPEGYSVSREKKERFSLILESASTNQTSMYLCASSVPESGTVYNEQFFGPGTRLTVL.

The table lists this clonotype with many counts. V usage is TRBV10-3 and J usage is TRBJ1-1; D call uncertain. This CDR3 spans 11 amino acids. The germline V gene has CDR1 ENHRY and CDR2 SYGVKD. Trimming cost V 3 bases and J 5 bases, with 4 bases left between them. CDR3 sequence: CAISEGTEAFF. The CDR3 DNA is TGTGCCATCAGTGAAGGGACTGAAGCTTTCTTT.

This clonotype was found a few times. The chain joins TRBV24-1 to TRBJ1-5; possibly TRBD1 for D (6 bases). CDR1 and CDR2 from the germline V gene are KGHDR and SFDVKD. CDR3 length: 13 amino acids. Trimming took 7 bases from V and 7 from J, leaving 13 bases between them. CDR3 sequence (DNA): TGTGCCACCAGCCTCGGAGGGGGGCAGCCCCAGCATTTT. Its protein is CATSLGGGQPQHF.

This clonotype was recorded many times. This chain links TRBV28 with TRBJ2-7, with TRBD1 matching 9 bases. V dropped 2 bases and J dropped 7; count of bases not matched to a gene: 9. CDR1 and CDR2 from the germline V gene are MDHEN and SYDVKM. The CDR3 consists of 15 residues. As DNA, the CDR3 is TGTGCCAGCAGTTTAGCATGGGACAGGGTTGGTGAGCAGTACTTC. Its translation is CASSLAWDRVGEQYF.

The V and J genes are TRBV30 and TRBJ1-5; no reliable D call. The V and J ends lost 2 bases and 5 bases respectively, with 19 bases between them. In germline, CDR1 is GTSNPN, CDR2 SVGIG (reference sequence). This CDR3 region has 16 residues. CDR3 protein: CAWSPTKGRRDQPQHF. In nucleotides, the CDR3 is TGTGCCTGGAGTCCAACCAAGGGCAGGCGGGATCAGCCCCAGCATTTT.

This clonotype was counted a few times. The gene calls are TRBV3-1 and TRBJ1-6; D remains ambiguous. CDR3 length equals 15 residues. Trimming stripped 1 base from V and 2 bases from J, with 6 bases between. Germline CDR1 is LGHDT and CDR2 is YNNKEL (reference sequence). The CDR3 DNA sequence: TGTGCCAGCAGCCAAGTCGGGGCCTATAATTCACCCCTCCACTTT. Protein: CASSQVGAYNSPLHF.